Reported below is one T cell receptor beta chain. Its antigen remains unidentified. Base qualities are not recorded, but no much larger clone differs from it by a single base. Inclusive of the bounding cysteine and phenylalanine, the CDR3 is 15 residues long. The kept DNA is CDR3 alone, 45 bases in frame from the first base. V is clipped by 0 bases and J by 2 bases, and the sequence between their germline boundaries is 8 bases long. In the germline V gene, CDR1 corresponds to LGHNA and CDR2 to YNFKEQ. The sample is drawn from a study of cytomegalovirus exposure and HLA in healthy donors (dated by TCRdb to the late 2010s). A note on the overall study: According to an earlier analysis of a few hundred of the donors, about 170 million T cells yielded over 100 million unique TCR beta sequences and about 300 Gb of sequence data. HLA typing included class I and class II loci at four-digit resolution. A separate validation cohort of about 110 different subjects was used in addition to the approximately 610-subject first cohort. In an earlier analysis of a few hundred of the donors, high-throughput TCR beta sequencing was used to judge whether each TCR beta V gene segment behaved as functional or pseudogenic. An early release covering 500 to 750 HLA-typed donors comprised 250 to 350 gigabases of sequencing data and about 90 million unique TCR sequences. In the later analysis, no new phenotypic data were used to find candidate immune exposures; instead, reliance was placed on TCR beta sequences and their occurrence across donors. The number of typed donors differed by locus: about 620-640 for A, B, C, DRB1 and DQB1; approximately 530 for DQA1; fewer than 610 for DPA1; and about 450 for DPB1. The T cell repertoires of several hundred subjects were profiled by immunosequencing and related to cytomegalovirus serostatus. The genetic ancestry cluster associated with self-reported Caucasian donors included about four fifths of the roughly 380 genotyped donors. All discovery cohort repertoires had been generated using a single sequencing platform. The study was designed to test whether signatures of past pathogen exposure could be identified by cataloging public T cell receptors. Across about 380 genotyped donors of the cohort, an average of about 220,000 unique TCR beta nucleotide sequences per donor were sequenced, and roughly 18% of those sequences were non-productive. Donor age, sex, ethnicity and CMV serostatus were collected together with the repertoire data. The study combined high-throughput TCR immunosequencing, statistical association of individual TCRs with disease status, and machine learning to predict cytomegalovirus infection status. A later genetic analysis took genome-wide SNP genotypes for about three fifths of the roughly 700 donors and used that subset as a discovery cohort. Five DR-DQ haplotypes were handled as single units for association and clustering, since linkage in the cohort was strong. A later analysis re-analyzed previously published TCR beta repertoires from roughly 690 donors and added high-resolution HLA genotyping to study TCR occurrence patterns.

The cohort consisted of hundreds of healthy bone marrow donors. At the time of sampling, all cohort members were nominally healthy, though unrecorded immune exposures were likely present. The donor was CMV seronegative and was included in the group of a few hundred seronegative cohort members. A peripheral blood sample was provided by each donor, and peripheral blood mononuclear cells were used for TCR beta sequencing. The Qiagen DNeasy Blood Extraction Kit was used to extract genomic DNA from the blood cell samples. Study-wide conclusions, independent of this receptor: In both the original and validation cohorts, the classifier was reported to diagnose cytomegalovirus status with high specificity and sensitivity. Most TCR sequences were seen in very few donors, while some public TCRs were found in many individuals. An earlier analysis of several hundred of the donors showed that most TCR beta V segments appeared in productive rearrangements either about 87% or about 30% of the time, which broadly matched IMGT annotations. The authors suggested that the approach could potentially be extended to other disease states and immunological phenotypes. A further reported finding was that TCR beta sequences accurately predicted the HLA-A and HLA-B alleles for most subjects in the first cohort. According to a later analysis, TCR association rates differed among HLA loci, with DRB1 alleles showing the most associated TCRs and HLA-C alleles showing the fewest. A later analysis found that HLA-associated TCR beta chains were more clonally expanded and had lower generation probabilities than equally common non-associated chains. In vitro tests confirmed that three of the cytomegalovirus-associated TCR beta chains recognize cytomegalovirus antigens. The only immune exposure information available for the cohort was CMV serostatus. When HLA alleles, especially DR and DQ, strongly co-occurred, attributing TCR associations to individual alleles was difficult. In a later analysis, 16,951 TCR beta sequences were associated with specific HLA alleles at a false discovery rate of 0.05. According to a later analysis, most CMV-associated TCR beta chains appeared to be HLA-restricted, and the HLA associations seemed to be driven largely by CMV exposure. A later genetic analysis reported fewer N-insertions in productive TCRs among donors in an Asian-associated ancestry cluster than the roughly 650-donor mean. Some IMGT-functional V segments, including TRBV6-2 and TRBV6-3, could not be distinguished by the 87-base-pair reads and were therefore excluded. Linkage disequilibrium might explain the correlated functional status among segregating V segments, but an unknown experimental factor could not be ruled out. Because counts were too low, more than 15 rarely observed V segments, including chromosome 9 orphons, were excluded from the earlier analysis of fewer than 650 of the donors. In a later analysis, several top co-occurrence clusters were reported to appear linked to parvovirus B19, influenza, CMV and Epstein-Barr virus. Because some donors lacked HLA typing at each locus, the association tests relied only on the typed subset. In a later genetic analysis, a missense DCLRE1C variant was associated with V-gene and J-gene trimming of TCR beta chains, and the association was replicated in an independent cohort. A group of highly shared sequence variants was considered likely to be a technical artifact of the sequencing pipeline. The study listed 150 to 200 TCR beta chains as associated with cytomegalovirus. In this cohort, only TCR beta chains were sequenced, and detectable features were limited by the absence of alpha or paired-chain data. Presence/absence analyses assumed roughly uniform sequencing depth across donors, an assumption that may not hold.

The protocol used for the library was the immunoSEQ multiplex PCR assay. For the multiplex PCR, a mixture combining 60 forward primers for TCR Vbeta segments and 13 reverse primers for TCR Jbeta segments was used. A multiplex PCR assay on genomic DNA amplified the CDR3 region of rearranged TCR beta genes. The amplified TCR beta libraries were sequenced on the Illumina HiSeq System as 87-base-pair reads. The study's processing was this. Across the 700 or so repertoires, a later analysis counted approximately 75 million unique TCR beta chains, roughly 11 million of which were shared by at least two donors. A nearest-neighbor algorithm error-corrected the raw reads and collapsed the reads into unique sequences, merging closely related sequences to remove PCR and sequencing errors. V, D and J gene segments were assigned by aligning CDR3 sequences to IMGT reference sequences. Each retained sequence needed at least a six-nucleotide match to both a V gene segment and a J gene segment. A rearrangement was called productive if the CDR3 had no stop codons and remained in frame with V and J, and every other rearrangement was called non-productive. CDR3 was defined according to IMGT convention as the region running from the second conserved V-encoded cysteine to the conserved J-encoded phenylalanine. The earlier analysis of about 640 of the donors excluded any sequence lacking an unambiguous match to a single V gene segment. An earlier analysis of a few hundred of the donors classified V segments as functional when productive rearrangements were above 56.7% and as segregating when the standard deviation between donors was above 5%. A statistical classification framework was developed to diagnose cytomegalovirus status using the catalog of TCR beta chain sequences. In a later analysis, V and J genes were assigned by comparing TCR nucleotide sequences against IMGT/GENE-DB human TR gene sequences. A later analysis assigned CDR3 sequences and most-parsimonious VDJ recombination scenarios with the TCRdist pipeline. In a later analysis, every TCR beta chain was defined by the combination of its CDR3 amino acid sequence and its V-gene family, and reads without a unique V-gene family were dropped. A later analysis removed 450 to 600 highly shared, low-generation-probability nucleotide sequences to deal with suspected cross-contamination and a sequencing artifact. A later analysis calculated a clonal expansion index for each public chain from normalized within-repertoire ranks of inferred template counts. In a later analysis, generation probabilities were computed using a VDJ recombination model fitted to out-of-frame rearrangements, and the results were checked against IGoR. A later analysis scored TCR-TCR, TCR-HLA and TCR-CMV co-occurrence with hypergeometric tests, applying a repertoire-size bias correction to TCR pairs. A later analysis estimated false discovery rates by permuting HLA or CMV assignments 20 times. In a later analysis, co-occurring TCRs were grouped using DBSCAN, with TCRdist sequence similarity added in when clustering inside HLA-allele-positive subsets. For co-occurrence clustering, repertoires with fewer than 30,000 or more than 120,000 public chains were excluded, along with a handful of repertoires with anomalous nucleotide sharing. TCRdb carries this immuneACCESS record with in-frame sequences only. Its versions omit some clonotypes, under half of them owing to an unresolved V gene in the studies checked, with the rest unexplained. V, J and clone size were drawn from that table, and D and trimming were deduced from the DNA. The sample has 100,000 or so clones on record, around 80% of them singletons. The ten biggest clones cover about 1.5% of the sample.

This receptor was obtained from a man between 40 and 49 years old in good health and CMV-seronegative. Recombination linked TRBV4-2 to TRBJ2-1; 6 matching bases give a weak D call of TRBD2. Sample: PBMCs. The nucleotide sequence reads as follows: TGTGCCAGCAGCCAAGAGCTAGCGACCTACAATGAGCAGTTCTTC. Translated, it gives CASSQELATYNEQFF.